The 11 T cell receptor beta chains below come from one sample, sequenced in a study of T cell repertoires in cytomegalovirus infection. Each CDR3 protein gets one entry after TCRdb re-called the reads with MiXCR. The data hold some 180,000 distinct CDR3 sequences, with 8.5% to 10% observed a single time. Source material: PBMCs. These TCRs come from a human donor in good health (CMV status not recorded). Some clones in this sample may be carry-over from other donors' samples.

This clonotype was found a few times. The CDR3 region is CSDVTPRNTEAFF. CDR3 DNA sequence: TGCAGTGATGTAACACCGAGGAACACTGAAGCTTTCTTT. V and J are TRBV20-1 and TRBJ1-1, with D unclear. This CDR3 has 13 residues. Between the trimmed V and J ends, which lost 7 bases and 1 base, there was a span of 13 bases. Germline CDR1 is DFQATT and CDR2 is SNEGSKA (reference sequence).

This clonotype came up many times. The rearrangement joins TRBV7-2 to TRBJ2-7, with 12 bases lining up with TRBD2. CDR1 is SGHTA and CDR2 is FQGNSA in the germline V gene. The CDR3 has 14 amino acids. The J segment lost 3 bases and the V segment lost 3 bases, leaving 0 bases of the junction unmatched. CDR3 in DNA: TGTGCCAGCAGCTTGACTAGCGGGGGCTACGAGCAGTACTTC. Its translation: CASSLTSGGYEQYF.

At least ten counts were recorded for this clonotype. The chain recombines TRBV7-2 with TRBJ2-3; TRBD1 matches at 10 bases. CDR1 SGHTA and CDR2 FQGNSA come from the germline V gene. The CDR3 sequence is 15 residues long. The V gene end was trimmed by 6 bases and the J gene end by 1 base; junction bases not matched to a gene: 4. The CDR3 nucleotides read TGTGCCAGCAGTTCCGGGACAGGGGGCACAGATACGCAGTATTTT. Amino acids: CASSSGTGGTDTQYF.

This clonotype was detected ten times or more. This chain connects TRBV14 to TRBJ2-5, with D unresolved. V lost 0 bases and J 0 bases, leaving 26 bases between the germline ends. The germline V gene encodes CDR1 SGHDN and CDR2 FVKESK. The CDR3 consists of 21 residues. The CDR3 reads CASSQDSSSFGSEGYQETQYF. DNA for the CDR3: TGTGCCAGCAGCCAAGATTCATCTTCGTTCGGGTCGGAAGGGTACCAAGAGACCCAGTACTTC.

This clonotype came up many times. The V call is TRBV7-9, the J call TRBJ2-5; D is perhaps TRBD1 or TRBD2 (7 bases each). V was clipped by 4 bases and J by 2 bases, with 17 bases between them. The CDR3 extends over 16 amino acids. CDR1 is SEHNR and CDR2 is FQNEAQ in the germline V gene (reference sequence). Here the CDR3 DNA reads TGTGCCAGCAGCTCCCGTCAGGGGGGGTTTCAAGAGACCCAGTACTTC. Translating gives CASSSRQGGFQETQYF.

This clonotype was detected many times. V and J are TRBV11-2 and TRBJ1-3, with 7 bases fitting TRBD1. CDR1 and CDR2 from the germline V gene are SGHAT and FQNNGV. The CDR3 is 15 amino acids. V was pared by 5 bases and J by 0 bases, with 4 bases of the junction left unmatched. CDR3 DNA: TGTGCCAGCAGCCGCGGGACAGTCTCTGGAAACACCATATATTTT. It encodes CASSRGTVSGNTIYF.

This clonotype was detected many times. The chain is built from TRBV7-2 and TRBJ2-1; D remains unclear. This CDR3 spans 14 amino acids. The V end lost 3 bases, the J end lost 9 bases, and 15 bases lay between the germline ends. Germline CDR1 and CDR2: SGHTA and FQGNSA. The DNA of the CDR3 is TGTGCCAGCAGCTTCGACCTTCAGTGGGGTGAGCAGTTCTTC. It yields the protein CASSFDLQWGEQFF.

The sample holds a few counts of this clonotype. The chain joins TRBV20-1 to TRBJ2-1; 8 bases match TRBD1. Trimming cost V 3 bases and J 6 bases; bases outside gene matches: 4. The CDR3 runs to 13 residues. Germline assignment: CDR1 DFQATT and CDR2 SNEGSKA (reference sequence). This chain's CDR3 is CSASDRGRNEQFF. For the CDR3, the DNA is TGCAGTGCTAGTGACAGGGGACGCAATGAGCAGTTCTTC.

This clonotype was observed many times. This chain links TRBV7-2 with TRBJ1-1; 10 nucleotides line up with TRBD1. The trim removed 4 bases at V and 3 bases at J, leaving 8 bases unmatched. The CDR3 is 16 residues long. Germline V CDR1 and CDR2: SGHTA, FQGNSA. CDR3 protein: CASSSFPGTGDTEAFF. The DNA for the CDR3 is TGTGCCAGCAGCTCCTTCCCCGGGACAGGGGACACTGAAGCTTTCTTT.

This clonotype was seen a few times. The chain carries TRBV20-1 and TRBJ2-5; possibly TRBD1 for D (6 bases). This CDR3 has 11 residues. In germline, CDR1 is DFQATT, CDR2 SNEGSKA (reference sequence). V was pared by 7 bases and J by 1 base, with 7 bases between. The CDR3 DNA reads as TGCAGTGGACAGGCCCAAGAGACCCAGTACTTC. Translating it yields CSGQAQETQYF.

This chain uses TRBV12-3 or TRBV12-4 with TRBJ2-5; the D gene is possibly TRBD1 (6 bases). V was pared by 6 bases and J by 1 base, with 12 bases between. The CDR3 consists of 14 residues. This CDR3 is CASSSTGPQETQYF. For the CDR3, the DNA is TGTGCCAGCAGCAGCACAGGGCCCCAAGAGACCCAGTACTTC.